This TCR beta chain derives from a study of shared clonotypes between healthy human individuals. Comments on this clone: Antigen: not known. This same CDR3 is encoded by further DNA sequences in the sample.

Produced via immunoSEQ multiplex PCR; TCRdb's table is partial and in-frame only. The table includes approximately 1.4 million clones, approximately 98% detected once. Study-wide results and limits: Shared clonotypes: about 5% naive CD4, 3% to 3.5% naive CD8, less than 2.5% memory CD4, approximately 0.4% memory CD8. A generally larger estimated richness was seen in naive subsets than in memory subsets.

The TCR was taken from a young man in good health. Sample: naive CD4+ T cells sorted from blood. Subset specified: CD45RA+ positively selected.

CDR3 protein: CASSLTGTTYEQYF. The CDR3 bases are TGTGCCAGCAGCTTGACGGGGACTACATACGAGCAGTACTTC. The gene calls are TRBV7-9 and TRBJ2-7, with 7 bases identical to TRBD2. The V and J ends lost 3 bases and 4 bases, in that order; junction bases with no gene match: 6. The CDR3 length is 14 residues. Germline CDR1 and CDR2: SEHNR and FQNEAQ (reference sequence).